Described below is a single T cell receptor beta chain sequence and its context. CDR1 and CDR2 from the germline V gene are KGHSH and LQKENI. The trim removed 3 bases at V and 0 bases at J, leaving 4 bases unmatched. This CDR3 contains 15 residues. The data originate from a study of control samples from healthy donors and cancer patients. The table came from immunoSEQ multiplex PCR; TCRdb's copy has only in-frame clones and leaves some out. This sample yields 150,000 to 170,000 clones, of which 94% are seen a single time; 5.7% belongs to the top ten. The V and J genes are TRBV18 and TRBJ1-2; 7 positions match TRBD1. This sequence originates from a man aged 40-49 years in good health. The sample taken for sequencing was blood. CDR3 sequence reads: CASSPGTDTNYGYTF. In nucleotides, the CDR3 is TGTGCCAGCTCACCCGGGACAGATACTAACTATGGCTACACCTTC. The full variable domain, with the rest looked up from reference TRBV18 and TRBJ1-2, is NAGVMQNPRHLVRRRGQEARLRCSPMKGHSHVYWYRQLPEEGLKFMVYLQKENIIDESGMPKERFSAEFPKEGPSILRIQQVVRGDSAAYFCASSPGTDTNYGYTFGSGTRLTVV.